The present T cell receptor beta chain was sequenced within a study of blood T cell repertoires in COVID-19. Trimming cost V 2 bases and J 0 bases; bases outside gene matches: 9. The CDR3 is 18 residues long. Germline assignment: CDR1 SGHNT and CDR2 YYREEE (reference sequence). This clone came up once. Libraries were prepared by immunoSEQ multiplex PCR; TCRdb keeps only in-frame clonotypes and omits some of them. This table has about 300,000 clones, around 90% appearing once. The TCR sequence derives from an older man with acute or convalescent COVID-19. The sample was peripheral blood. The chain joins TRBV5-4 to TRBJ2-4; TRBD1 agrees at 9 bases. The CDR3 DNA sequence: TGTGCCAGCAGCTTCATGTTCGGGACAGGGTTAGCCAAAAACATTCAGTACTTC. Amino acids: CASSFMFGTGLAKNIQYF.